These 4 T cell receptor beta chains came from one sample sequenced in a study of STAT5B mutations in CD4+ large granular lymphocyte leukemia. Here immunoSEQ multiplex PCR was the method, and the copy in TCRdb shows in-frame clones only, minus some. The sample has almost 30,000 clones; approximately 79% are singletons. Sequences were obtained from CD4+ T cells from blood buffy coats. These receptors all stem from a human donor in good health.

This chain connects TRBV9 to TRBJ1-4; D ambiguous. CDR1 is SGDLS, CDR2 YYNGEE, per germline. The CDR3 extends over 13 amino acids. Trimming shortened V by 5 bases and J by 0 bases, and 5 bases separated the two germline ends. The CDR3 protein is CASSRPTNEKLFF. CDR3 nucleotide sequence: TGTGCCAGCAGTCGTCCAACTAATGAAAAACTGTTTTTT.

The gene calls are TRBV6-1 and TRBJ2-5; a possible D gene is TRBD1 (5 bases). In germline, CDR1 is MNHNS, CDR2 SASEGT. V was shortened by 0 bases and J by 4 bases, with 9 bases between the two germline ends. This CDR3 spans 14 amino acids. The CDR3 nucleotides read TGTGCCAGCAGTGAAGCATGGACAAGAGAGACCCAGTACTTC. Its translation: CASSEAWTRETQYF.

The chain joins TRBV13 to TRBJ2-2; 7 nucleotides match TRBD2. Per the germline V gene, CDR1 is PRHDT and CDR2 is FYEKMQ (reference sequence). This CDR3 is 14 amino acids long. V gave up 1 base and J gave up 4 bases; unmatched junction bases: 0. The CDR3 region has the DNA TGTGCCAGCAGCTTAGCGGGGGGCACCGGGGAGCTGTTTTTT. Translation: CASSLAGGTGELFF.

This chain connects TRBV9 to TRBJ2-7; a weak D match, TRBD2 (5 bases). The germline V and J ends were trimmed by 0 bases and 6 bases, with 7 bases remaining between them. The CDR3 sequence is 12 residues long. CDR1 and CDR2 (germline): SGDLS, YYNGEE. The chain's CDR3 is CASSVGGIEQYV. CDR3 bases: TGTGCCAGCAGCGTAGGAGGGATCGAGCAGTACGTC.